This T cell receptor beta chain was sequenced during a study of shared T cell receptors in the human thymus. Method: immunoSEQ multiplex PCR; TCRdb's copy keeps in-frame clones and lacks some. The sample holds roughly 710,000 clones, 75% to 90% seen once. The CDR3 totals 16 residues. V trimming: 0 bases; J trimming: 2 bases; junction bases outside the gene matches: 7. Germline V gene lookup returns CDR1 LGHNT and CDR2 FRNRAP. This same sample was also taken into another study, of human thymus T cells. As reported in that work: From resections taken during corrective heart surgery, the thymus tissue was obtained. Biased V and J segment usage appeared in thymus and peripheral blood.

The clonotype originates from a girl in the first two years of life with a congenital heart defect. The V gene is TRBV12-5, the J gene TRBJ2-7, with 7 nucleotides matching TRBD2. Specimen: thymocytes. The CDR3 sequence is CASGLVRASGTYEQYF. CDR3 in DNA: TGTGCTAGTGGTTTGGTACGGGCTAGCGGCACCTACGAGCAGTACTTC.